This T cell receptor beta chain was documented in a study of blood T cell repertoires in COVID-19. Germline V CDR1 and CDR2: WNHNN, SYGVQD (reference sequence). Trimming left V 4 bases short and J 8 bases short, with 18 bases between. The CDR3 has 15 amino acids. Resolution of symptoms, clearance, or two negative PCRs was present in recovered Cohort 3 donors. Under the authors' procedure: Amplification of reference gene primers was used by the study to estimate nucleated cell counts. Libraries were prepared by immunoSEQ multiplex PCR; TCRdb keeps only in-frame clonotypes and omits some of them. The V and J calls and clone size come from that table; D and trimming were worked out from the DNA. The repertoire holds 200,000 to 250,000 clones, with nearly 90% as singletons.

This sequence originates from a man in his thirties or forties who had recovered from COVID-19. The rearrangement uses TRBV10-1 and TRBJ2-1; tentative D call: TRBD2 (7 bases). Sequenced input: PBMCs or T cells enriched from blood (not recorded which). The CDR3 sequence is CASSVPGGRRDEQFF. The CDR3 DNA reads TGCGCCAGCAGTGTGCCCGGGGGGCGTAGGGATGAGCAGTTCTTC.